This TCR beta chain was identified during a study of blood T cells in healthy people across ages. To note about this clonotype: No antigen is known for it.

V was cut by 2 bases and J by 3 bases, with 14 bases left in between. Germline loops: CDR1 SGHTA, CDR2 FQGNSA. The CDR3 sequence is 15 residues long. Together with a sample-barcoded 5' primer, a J-beta primer mix was included in a second PCR lasting 7 to 11 cycles. TCRdb ran MiXCR on the 5' RACE reads and lists one entry per CDR3 protein. The sample holds 540,000 or so distinct CDR3 sequences; 25% to 30% are singletons and the top ten take 15% to 20%. Study results and caveats: CMV infection status of these donors was not known. TCR beta diversity per million T cells fell roughly linearly with age.

Sequencing was performed on blood. This chain connects TRBV7-2 to TRBJ2-7; D is undetermined. This clonotype was sampled from a woman between 65 and 79 years old in good health. The CDR3 region is CASSLLRNRFYEQYF. The CDR3 bases are TGTGCCAGCAGCTTATTAAGGAATCGTTTCTACGAGCAGTACTTC. The whole variable domain, remainder taken from reference TRBV7-2 and TRBJ2-7, is GAGVSQSPSNKVTEKGKDVELRCDPISGHTALYWYRQSLGQGLEFLIYFQGNSAPDKSGLPSDRFSAERTGGSVSTLTIQRTQQEDSAVYLCASSLLRNRFYEQYFGPGTRLTVT.